Reported below is one TCR beta chain. The time point denotes: pretreatment peripheral blood. V was clipped by 6 bases and J by 9 bases; unmatched bases: 16. This CDR3 spans 18 amino acids. Germline V gene sequence: CDR1 SNHLY, CDR2 FYNNEI. This sample is part of a study of PD-L1 blockade in urothelial cancer. Profiled with immunoSEQ multiplex PCR; TCRdb holds only in-frame clones, not every one. This sample yields over 100,000 clones, of which approximately 84% are seen a single time; about 2.9% belongs to the top ten. The starting material was PBMCs, obtained around atezolizumab (anti-PD-L1) treatment. The chain is built from TRBV2 and TRBJ1-6; 11 bases fit TRBD1. This sequence originates from a man aged 50-60 years with urothelial cancer. CDR3 nucleotide sequence: TGTGCCAGCAGCCTCGGGACAGGGGGGGTCCGGTGGCGTTCACCCCTCCACTTT. The encoded protein is CASSLGTGGVRWRSPLHF.